What follows describes a single T cell receptor beta chain. This entry comes from a study of blood T cell repertoires in COVID-19. Study-wide background: Sites across the United States, Italy and Spain contributed samples from acute and convalescent COVID-19.

Recruited during active infection, patients (from Seattle) were subsequently followed longitudinally. Some clones are missing from TCRdb's copy, which holds only in-frame ones; the method was immunoSEQ multiplex PCR. The sample lists 56,000 or so clones, roughly nine tenths occurring once. In germline, CDR1 is SGHNT, CDR2 YYREEE (reference sequence). The CDR3 runs 14 residues. The V segment lost 4 bases and the J segment 8 bases; nucleotides outside the gene matches: 11. Sample: peripheral blood. This chain uses TRBV5-4 with TRBJ1-2, with TRBD1 matching over 7 bases. This receptor was taken from a woman aged 60-75 years with COVID-19, enrolled during active disease. The CDR3: CASSVYRGERGYTF. CDR3 DNA: TGTGCCAGCAGCGTTTACAGGGGCGAGCGCGGCTACACCTTC. Looking up the rest from reference TRBV5-4 and TRBJ1-2 gives the full variable domain: ETGVTQSPTHLIKTRGQQVTLRCSSQSGHNTVSWYQQALGQGPQFIFQYYREEENGRGNFPPRFSGLQFPNYSSELNVNALELDDSALYLCASSVYRGERGYTFGSGTRLTVV.